A selection of T cell receptor beta chains follows, all from one sample in a study of blood T cell repertoires in COVID-19. Using immunoSEQ multiplex PCR, the repertoire was profiled, and TCRdb retains in-frame clones only, with some absent. The table records 250,000 to 300,000 clones, approximately 80% of them present only once. The material sequenced was PBMCs or T cells enriched from blood (not recorded which). The receptors shown here come from a man in his forties or fifties who had been exposed to COVID-19. CDR3s include the opening cysteine and the closing phenylalanine or tryptophan. A D gene is named only where the DNA matches it firmly. For some rows the clone size is stated as once, few or many, or as a class when expanded; others skip it.

j_gene	abundance	d_gene	v_gene	CDR3aa	CDR3nt
TRBJ2-1	few	NA	TRBV21-1	CASSNSKTSGWEQFF	TGTGCCAGCAGCAATTCAAAGACTAGCGGGTGGGAGCAGTTCTTC
TRBJ2-3	few	TRBD1	TRBV6-2/TRBV6-3	CASSPGQGFSTQYF	TGTGCCAGCAGTCCGGGACAGGGTTTTAGCACGCAGTATTTT
TRBJ2-5	NA	TRBD1	TRBV5-5	CASSISPGQGQETQYF	TGTGCCAGCAGCATTTCCCCGGGACAGGGCCAAGAGACCCAGTACTTC
TRBJ2-7	once	TRBD2	TRBV12-5	CASAPGGLSYEQYF	TGTGCTAGTGCCCCGGGGGGGCTTTCCTACGAGCAGTACTTC
TRBJ2-7	once	NA	TRBV12-3/TRBV12-4	CASSGPDEQYF	TGTGCCAGCAGTGGGCCAGACGAGCAGTACTTC
TRBJ2-7	NA	NA	TRBV9	CASRLSFDWVYEQYF	TGTGCCAGCAGGCTCTCTTTTGACTGGGTCTACGAGCAGTACTTC
TRBJ2-3	once	TRBD2	TRBV5-1	CASSLRLAGGPSTDTQYF	TGCGCCAGCAGCCTCCGACTAGCGGGAGGGCCAAGCACAGATACGCAGTATTTT
TRBJ2-7	NA	NA	TRBV4-2	CASSQDREQYF	TGTGCCAGCAGCCAAGACCGCGAGCAGTACTTC
TRBJ1-5	NA	TRBD1	TRBV30	CAWSLRDRPSGAQHF	TGTGCCTGGAGTTTAAGGGACAGGCCCTCAGGGGCCCAGCATTTT
TRBJ2-3	NA	NA	TRBV12-3/TRBV12-4	CASRGLGDTQYF	TGTGCCAGCAGGGGTTTGGGCGATACGCAGTATTTT
TRBJ2-2	NA	NA	TRBV7-3	CASSLRRYFRALGGGELFF	TGTGCCAGCAGCTTAAGACGTTATTTTCGAGCCCTCGGAGGGGGGGAGCTGTTTTTT
TRBJ2-5	NA	NA	TRBV14	CASSRLPGWETQYF	TGTGCCAGCAGCCGCCTTCCCGGGTGGGAGACCCAGTACTTC
TRBJ2-2	NA	NA	TRBV5-8	CASSYLISTGRGTGELFF	TGTGCCAGCAGCTATTTAATTTCGACAGGCCGCGGCACCGGGGAGCTGTTTTTT
TRBJ1-1	NA	TRBD1	TRBV2	CASTRDSANTEAFF	TGTGCCAGCACTCGGGACAGCGCGAACACTGAAGCTTTCTTT
TRBJ2-4	NA	NA	TRBV11-2	CASSLGATGVQNIQYF	TGTGCCAGCAGCTTAGGGGCGACAGGTGTCCAAAACATTCAGTACTTC
TRBJ1-2	NA	TRBD1	TRBV11-2	CASSPQGQGYGYTF	TGTGCCAGCAGCCCTCAGGGACAGGGCTATGGCTACACCTTC
TRBJ2-3	NA	NA	TRBV7-9	CASSLGLATDTQYF	TGTGCCAGCAGCTTAGGGCTAGCTACAGATACGCAGTATTTT